Detailed here is one TCR beta chain. Profiled with immunoSEQ multiplex PCR; TCRdb holds only in-frame clones, not every one. Of roughly 250,000 clones detected, 80% to 85% appear once; the ten largest clones hold approximately 4.8%. The CDR3 spans 15 residues. Germline loops: CDR1 MNHEY, CDR2 SVGEGT. The V end lost 0 bases, the J end lost 4 bases, and 11 bases lay between the germline ends. This sample stems from a study of blood T cell repertoires in COVID-19. Study context: Samples taken during acute and convalescent COVID-19 were collected in the United States, Italy and Spain. PBMCs, B-cell-depleted T cells, or T cells provided the cDNA or gDNA that made up the material.

This TCR was recovered from a man aged 45-65 years with active or convalescent COVID-19. The sequenced sample consisted of peripheral blood. The V and J genes are TRBV6-2 or TRBV6-3 and TRBJ2-3; D gene unclear. The CDR3 loop is CASSYSEAQADTQYF. In nucleotides, the CDR3 is TGTGCCAGCAGTTACTCGGAAGCCCAGGCAGATACGCAGTATTTT.